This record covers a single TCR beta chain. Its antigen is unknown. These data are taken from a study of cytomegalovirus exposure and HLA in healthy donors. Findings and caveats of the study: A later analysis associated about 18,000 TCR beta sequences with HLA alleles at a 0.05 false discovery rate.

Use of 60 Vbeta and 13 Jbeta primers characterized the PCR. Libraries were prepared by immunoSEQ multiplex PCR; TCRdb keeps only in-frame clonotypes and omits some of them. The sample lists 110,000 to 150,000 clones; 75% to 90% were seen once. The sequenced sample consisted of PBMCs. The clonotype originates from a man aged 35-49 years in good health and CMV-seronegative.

The CDR3: CASSIGLAGITGELFF. The CDR3 DNA follows: TGTGCCAGTAGTATCGGACTAGCGGGGATCACCGGGGAGCTGTTTTTT. This chain joins TRBV19 and TRBJ2-2; 12 nucleotides match TRBD2. With V trimmed by 3 bases and J by 4 bases, 3 bases remained unmatched. The CDR3 is made up of 16 amino acids. Germline CDR1 reads LNHDA; CDR2 reads SQIVND (reference sequence). The full variable domain, rest sourced from reference TRBV19 and TRBJ2-2, is DGGITQSPKYLFRKEGQNVTLSCEQNLNHDAMYWYRQDPGQGLRLIYYSQIVNDFQKGDIAEGYSVSREKKESFPLTVTSAQKNPTAFYLCASSIGLAGITGELFFGEGSRLTVL.